This entry lists 2 T cell receptor beta chains sequenced from one sample in a study of cytomegalovirus exposure and HLA in healthy donors. The study ran its PCR with 60 Vbeta and 13 Jbeta primers. TCRdb's copy holds only in-frame clones and misses some; the assay was immunoSEQ multiplex PCR. Among some 100,000 clones, more than 75% were seen once, and the ten largest hold 3% to 4%. Sequencing was done on a sample of PBMCs. These TCRs come from a woman aged 45-65 years in good health and CMV-seropositive.

V and J are TRBV5-1 and TRBJ1-2, with TRBD1 identical over 7 bases. Germline trimming cut 5 bases from V and 8 bases from J; bases unmatched to any gene: 12. Germline CDR1 and CDR2: SGHRS and YFSETQ. This CDR3 contains 14 residues. Here the CDR3 reads CASRQGETPRGYTF. CDR3 DNA: TGCGCCAGCAGGCAGGGGGAGACACCCCGGGGCTACACCTTC.

This clone was seen a few times. The V and J genes are TRBV5-4 and TRBJ2-3; D perhaps matches TRBD2 (6 bases). The CDR3 is 14 amino acids. The V end was cut by 3 bases, the J end by 3 bases, with 11 bases between. In germline, CDR1 is SGHNT, CDR2 YYREEE (reference sequence). Here the CDR3 DNA reads TGTGCCAGCAGCTGGGACTTTGAAACAGATACGCAGTATTTT. Amino acid sequence: CASSWDFETDTQYF.